This T cell receptor beta chain was retrieved from a study of control samples from healthy donors and cancer patients. This CDR3 is built from 12 residues. The V and J ends lost 5 bases and 2 bases respectively, with 7 bases between them. The germline CDR1 and CDR2 sequences are SGHAT and FQNNGV. Data came from immunoSEQ multiplex PCR; TCRdb stores just in-frame clones and leaves some out. The repertoire consists of some 410,000 clones, with approximately 90% occurring once and the leading ten covering more than 6%. The source material was PBMCs. The receptor's source is a man in his forties with head and neck cancer. The chain couples TRBV11-2 to TRBJ2-7, with D unclear. The CDR3 is CASSRSPYEQYF. In DNA, the CDR3 is TGTGCCAGCAGCCGTTCCCCCTACGAGCAGTACTTC.